Below, 32 T cell receptor beta chains from the same sample are listed, as sequenced in a study of OX40 agonist ivuxolimab in advanced cancers. Some clones are missing from TCRdb's copy, which holds only in-frame ones; the method was immunoSEQ multiplex PCR. The repertoire consists of around 63,000 clones, with just over 85% occurring once and the leading ten covering 0.95% to 1.5%. The input for sequencing was CD4+ or CD8+ T cells sorted from blood, taken in a trial of the OX40 agonist ivuxolimab. The receptors were sampled from an adult with an advanced solid tumor such as melanoma, head and neck, liver or kidney cancer.

The V gene is TRBV28, the J gene TRBJ1-2; possible D gene TRBD1, 5 bases. The germline V gene encodes CDR1 MDHEN and CDR2 SYDVKM. The CDR3 runs 15 residues. Trimming shortened V by 6 bases and J by 4 bases, and 18 bases separated the two germline ends. The CDR3 DNA sequence: TGTGCCAGCAGGGCGGAAGTTGGGGCTAGCTATGGCTACACCTTC. It codes for CASRAEVGASYGYTF.

The chain has TRBV19 and TRBJ2-1; D may be TRBD2 (5 bases). CDR3 length equals 15 residues. The germline gives CDR1 LNHDA, CDR2 SQIVND (reference sequence). Trimming removed 7 bases at V and 4 bases at J, with 17 bases between. CDR3 sequence reads: CASKASGANYNEQFF. CDR3 nucleotide sequence: TGTGCCAGTAAGGCAAGCGGAGCAAATTACAATGAGCAGTTCTTC.

The rearrangement links TRBV6-5 to TRBJ1-2; weak D call: TRBD1 (6 bases). Germline loops: CDR1 MNHEY, CDR2 SVGAGI. Trimming cost V 4 bases and J 4 bases, with 13 bases left between them. CDR3 size: 14 residues. Here the CDR3 reads CASSSPGAGYGYTF. The CDR3 DNA follows: TGTGCCAGCAGTTCCCCGGGGGCTGGCTATGGCTACACCTTC.

The chain couples TRBV10-1 to TRBJ2-1; 10 positions agree with TRBD2. Per germline, CDR1 WNHNN and CDR2 SYGVQD (reference sequence). V shed 2 bases, J shed 3 bases, and the junction held 4 bases outside the gene matches. The CDR3 length is 16 residues. CDR3 region: CASSETGTSVYNEQFF. DNA for the CDR3: TGCGCCAGCAGTGAGACCGGGACTAGCGTCTACAATGAGCAGTTCTTC.

The genes are TRBV5-1 and TRBJ2-7; 7 bases are a match to TRBD2. CDR1 is SGHRS, CDR2 YFSETQ, per germline. V was clipped by 0 bases and J by 6 bases; unmatched bases: 6. The CDR3 runs to 14 residues. The CDR3 coding sequence is TGCGCCAGCAGCTTGGGCGGGAGTGTAAGCGAGCAGTACTTC. Its protein is CASSLGGSVSEQYF.

V usage is TRBV5-1 and J usage is TRBJ2-5; 11 bases match TRBD2. The CDR3 is 15 residues long. Germline CDR1 SGHRS, CDR2 YFSETQ. The ends lost 4 bases at V and 2 bases at J; junction bases unmatched: 4. This CDR3 is CASSLTSGNQETQYF. The CDR3 DNA follows: TGCGCCAGCAGCCTGACTAGCGGGAATCAAGAGACCCAGTACTTC.

The V and J genes are TRBV30 and TRBJ1-2; D not certain. The CDR3 is 13 amino acids. Germline CDR1 GTSNPN, CDR2 SVGIG (reference sequence). Trimming removed 2 bases from V and 8 bases from J, with 15 bases in between. Here the CDR3 DNA reads TGTGCCTGGAGTTCTTATCAGGCTGGCGGCTACACCTTC. This sequence encodes CAWSSYQAGGYTF.

The rearrangement uses TRBV2 and TRBJ2-3; D is unclear. The CDR3 extends over 13 amino acids. The germline V gene has CDR1 SNHLY and CDR2 FYNNEI. The V and J ends lost 3 bases and 2 bases respectively, with 6 bases between them. This CDR3 reads CASSDEFTDTQYF. The DNA of the CDR3 is TGTGCCAGCAGTGACGAGTTCACAGATACGCAGTATTTT.

The chain is built from TRBV5-1 and TRBJ2-7; weak D call: TRBD2 (6 bases). Germline CDR1 reads SGHRS; CDR2 reads YFSETQ. V dropped 1 base and J dropped 3 bases, with 11 bases sitting between them. This CDR3 comprises 14 residues. The CDR3: CASSLNQGGYEQYF. The CDR3 nucleotides are TGCGCCAGCAGCTTGAACCAGGGAGGCTACGAGCAGTACTTC.

The rearrangement uses TRBV11-2 and TRBJ1-4; D gene uncertain. The CDR3 is 13 amino acids. Germline V gene data show CDR1 as SGHAT and CDR2 as FQNNGV. V dropped 7 bases and J dropped 4 bases, with 10 bases sitting between them. CDR3 sequence (DNA): TGTGCCAGCACGAGGCAGTTTAATGAAAAACTGTTTTTT. Its translation: CASTRQFNEKLFF. Based on the CDR3 plus reference TRBV11-2 and TRBJ1-4, the full variable domain is EAGVAQSPRYKIIEKRQSVAFWCNPISGHATLYWYQQILGQGPKLLIQFQNNGVVDDSQLPKDRFSAERLKGVDSTLKIQPAKLEDSAVYLCASTRQFNEKLFFGSGTQLSVL.

The V and J genes are TRBV5-1 and TRBJ2-3; TRBD1 aligns across 7 bases. With V trimmed by 0 bases and J by 4 bases, 5 bases remained unmatched. The CDR3 contains 15 residues. The V gene's germline CDR1 is SGHRS and CDR2 YFSETQ. CDR3 sequence: CASSLGQGSADTQYF. CDR3 DNA: TGCGCCAGCAGCTTGGGACAGGGTTCGGCAGATACGCAGTATTTT.

A single count supports this clone. The rearrangement uses TRBV7-3 and TRBJ1-6; TRBD1 is a possible D gene (6 bases). Germline lookup yields CDR1 SGHTA and CDR2 FQGTGA. The V and J ends lost 5 bases and 7 bases respectively, with 12 bases between them. CDR3 length: 14 residues. This chain's CDR3 is CASSPGAGNSPLHF. The CDR3, as DNA: TGTGCCAGCAGCCCAGGGGCAGGGAATTCACCCCTCCACTTT.

J is TRBJ2-5 and V is TRBV5-4; 9 bases match TRBD2. Germline V lookup: CDR1 SGHNT, CDR2 YYREEE (reference sequence). The junction had 4 bases not matched to a gene; V was cut back by 0 bases and J by 1 base. The CDR3 loop spans 16 amino acids. The CDR3 nucleotides are TGTGCCAGCAGCTTGGAGGGACTAGCTCCCCAAGAGACCCAGTACTTC. Amino acids: CASSLEGLAPQETQYF. Combining the CDR3 with reference TRBV5-4 and TRBJ2-5 gives the whole variable domain ETGVTQSPTHLIKTRGQQVTLRCSSQSGHNTVSWYQQALGQGPQFIFQYYREEENGRGNFPPRFSGLQFPNYSSELNVNALELDDSALYLCASSLEGLAPQETQYFGPGTRLLVL.

The chain recombines TRBV27 with TRBJ2-6, with 8 positions matching TRBD2. The CDR3 totals 18 residues. V was clipped by 3 bases and J by 0 bases; unmatched bases: 7. CDR1 is MNHEY and CDR2 is SMNVEV in the germline V gene (reference sequence). The CDR3 DNA follows: TGTGCCAGCAGTTTGATCCTCGGGGGGGCCTCTGGGGCCAACGTCCTGACTTTC. Its translation: CASSLILGGASGANVLTF.

This chain connects TRBV10-3 to TRBJ2-7, with D possibly matching TRBD1 (6 bases). The germline V and J ends were trimmed by 7 bases and 6 bases, with 16 bases remaining between them. This CDR3 is built from 13 residues. From germline, CDR1 is ENHRY and CDR2 SYGVKD. The CDR3 loop is CAINDQQGVEQYF. CDR3 coding DNA: TGTGCCATCAACGATCAACAGGGTGTCGAGCAGTACTTC.

This clone was detected only a few times. The chain joins TRBV18 to TRBJ2-1; 8 bases match TRBD1. Germline V gene sequence: CDR1 KGHSH, CDR2 LQKENI. CDR3 length: 11 residues. Unmatched junction bases numbered 6, after V lost 4 bases and J lost 16 bases. As DNA, the CDR3 is TGTGCCAGCTCACTGGACAGGGACCATTTCTTC. Amino acid sequence: CASSLDRDHFF. Looking up the rest from reference TRBV18 and TRBJ2-1 gives the full variable domain: NAGVMQNPRHLVRRRGQEARLRCSPMKGHSHVYWYRQLPEEGLKFMVYLQKENIIDESGMPKERFSAEFPKEGPSILRIQQVVRGDSAAYFCASSLDRDHFFGPGTRLTVL.

This clone has more than one count but fewer than ten. This chain links TRBV6-5 with TRBJ2-7; tentatively, D is TRBD2 (5 bases). Trimming took 5 bases from V and 5 from J, leaving 13 bases between them. Germline lookup yields CDR1 MNHEY and CDR2 SVGAGI. The CDR3 has 13 residues. Written as DNA, the CDR3 is TGTGCCAGCAGTCTCCCTAGCAGGAACGAGCAGTACTTC. It codes for CASSLPSRNEQYF.

The chain recombines TRBV29-1 with TRBJ2-3, with D possibly matching TRBD2 (6 bases). The CDR3 loop spans 14 amino acids. The ends were cut back, 2 bases at V and 1 base at J, with 10 bases in the middle. From germline, CDR1 is SQVTM and CDR2 ANQGSEA. The CDR3 DNA sequence: TGCAGCGTTGAACGGGCTAGCGGCACAGATACGCAGTATTTT. The encoded protein is CSVERASGTDTQYF.

The chain employs TRBV28 and TRBJ1-5, with 10 bases fitting TRBD1. Looked up from germline, CDR1 is MDHEN and CDR2 is SYDVKM. The CDR3 runs 16 residues. V trimming: 4 bases; J trimming: 3 bases; junction bases outside the gene matches: 6. The CDR3 nucleotides read TGTGCCAGCAGTTCTCCGGGACAGGGGAACAATCAGCCCCAGCATTTT. This sequence encodes CASSSPGQGNNQPQHF. The full variable domain, rest sourced from reference TRBV28 and TRBJ1-5, is DVKVTQSSRYLVKRTGEKVFLECVQDMDHENMFWYRQDPGLGLRLIYFSYDVKMKEKGDIPEGYSVSREKKERFSLILESASTNQTSMYLCASSSPGQGNNQPQHFGDGTRLSIL.

The CDR3: CASSTGTGGGRETQYF. CDR3 bases: TGCGCCAGCAGCACCGGGACAGGGGGCGGGAGGGAGACCCAGTACTTC. This chain connects TRBV10-2 to TRBJ2-5, with TRBD1 matching 12 bases. Trimming cost V 6 bases and J 5 bases; bases outside gene matches: 10. Germline V gene data show CDR1 as WSHSY and CDR2 as SAAADI. The CDR3 is 16 amino acids.

The chain links TRBV5-4 to TRBJ1-1; the D is unclear. The CDR3 spans 14 residues. Trimming took 1 base from V and 4 from J, leaving 11 bases between them. The germline gives CDR1 SGHNT, CDR2 YYREEE (reference sequence). CDR3 protein: CASSLTAGATEAFF. CDR3 coding DNA: TGTGCCAGCAGCTTGACAGCCGGAGCCACTGAAGCTTTCTTT. Variable domain in full (rest from reference TRBV5-4 and TRBJ1-1): ETGVTQSPTHLIKTRGQQVTLRCSSQSGHNTVSWYQQALGQGPQFIFQYYREEENGRGNFPPRFSGLQFPNYSSELNVNALELDDSALYLCASSLTAGATEAFFGQGTRLTVV.

This chain uses TRBV5-1 with TRBJ2-3, with 13 bases identical to TRBD2. V was pared by 5 bases and J by 1 base, with 10 bases of the junction left unmatched. The CDR3 is 18 amino acids. CDR1 SGHRS and CDR2 YFSETQ come from the germline V gene. CDR3 region: CASSFGTSGIWGTDTQYF. CDR3 nucleotides: TGCGCCAGCAGTTTCGGGACTAGCGGGATTTGGGGCACAGATACGCAGTATTTT.

The rearrangement uses TRBV15 and TRBJ2-6; 11 bases line up with TRBD1. The trim removed 4 bases at V and 1 base at J, leaving 6 bases unmatched. The germline CDR1 and CDR2 sequences are LNHNV and YYDKDF (reference sequence). The CDR3 loop spans 18 amino acids. CDR3 nucleotides: TGTGCCACCAGCACACGGACAGGGGGCTTTTCTGGGGCCAACGTCCTGACTTTC. Its translation is CATSTRTGGFSGANVLTF.

The chain is built from TRBV10-1 and TRBJ2-7, with TRBD2 as a possible D gene (5 bases). V dropped 0 bases and J dropped 2 bases, with 8 bases sitting between them. CDR1 and CDR2 (germline): WNHNN, SYGVQD (reference sequence). CDR3 length equals 14 residues. The CDR3 loop is CASSESGRPYEQYF. CDR3 DNA sequence: TGCGCCAGCAGTGAGTCGGGGAGACCCTACGAGCAGTACTTC.

The gene calls are TRBV5-1 and TRBJ2-7; TRBD2 aligns across 9 bases. From germline, CDR1 is SGHRS and CDR2 YFSETQ. CDR3 length: 14 amino acids. V gave up 4 bases and J gave up 5 bases; unmatched junction bases: 7. Here the CDR3 reads CASSTGLAFDEQYF. CDR3 nucleotides: TGCGCCAGCAGCACGGGACTAGCATTCGACGAGCAGTACTTC.

The chain employs TRBV9 and TRBJ2-1; possibly TRBD2 for D (6 bases). V gave up 0 bases and J gave up 3 bases, with 13 bases separating them. Germline V gives CDR1 SGDLS, CDR2 YYNGEE. The CDR3 sequence is 16 residues long. CDR3 amino acids: CASSVVGSGDYNEQFF. The CDR3 DNA reads as TGTGCCAGCAGCGTAGTGGGTAGCGGAGACTACAATGAGCAGTTCTTC. The entire variable domain, with the rest obtained from reference TRBV9 and TRBJ2-1, is as follows: DSGVTQTPKHLITATGQRVTLRCSPRSGDLSVYWYQQSLDQGLQFLIQYYNGEERAKGNILERFSAQQFPDLHSELNLSSLELGDSALYFCASSVVGSGDYNEQFFGPGTRLTVL.

The V call is TRBV19, the J call TRBJ1-5; D not certain. V was pared by 6 bases and J by 6 bases, with 12 bases between. The CDR3 length is 13 residues. Germline V CDR1 and CDR2: LNHDA, SQIVND (reference sequence). The CDR3 nucleotides are TGTGCCAGTAGCACTGGGCCTACTCAGCCCCAGCATTTT. This gives the protein CASSTGPTQPQHF. The full variable domain, in which reference TRBV19 and TRBJ1-5 provide the parts outside the CDR3, is DGGITQSPKYLFRKEGQNVTLSCEQNLNHDAMYWYRQDPGQGLRLIYYSQIVNDFQKGDIAEGYSVSREKKESFPLTVTSAQKNPTAFYLCASSTGPTQPQHFGDGTRLSIL.

This clone was found once. The chain joins TRBV6-6 to TRBJ2-3; a weak D match, TRBD1 (6 bases). The germline gives CDR1 MNHNY, CDR2 SVGAGI (reference sequence). Trimming took off 4 bases at V and 4 bases at J, with 18 bases between the two ends. This CDR3 has 16 residues. The CDR3 nucleotides read TGTGCCAGCAGTTTATCGAGGCAGGGGTTGGCAGATACGCAGTATTTT. This codes for CASSLSRQGLADTQYF.

This sequence joins TRBV9 and TRBJ2-2; D remains unclear. Trimming pared 0 bases from V and 3 bases from J, leaving 6 bases between. In germline, CDR1 is SGDLS, CDR2 YYNGEE. The CDR3 is 14 residues long. This chain's CDR3 is CASSVDGYTGELFF. The CDR3 region has the DNA TGTGCCAGCAGCGTAGACGGATACACCGGGGAGCTGTTTTTT.

This clone has a handful of counts. This chain links TRBV2 with TRBJ1-2, with D uncertain. Germline CDR1 and CDR2: SNHLY and FYNNEI. The CDR3 spans 14 residues. V gave up 6 bases and J gave up 2 bases, with 13 bases separating them. The CDR3 here is CASRTSGSNYGYTF. CDR3 in DNA: TGTGCCAGCAGGACCAGCGGTTCAAACTATGGCTACACCTTC.

This clone was detected a few times. The chain is built from TRBV9 and TRBJ2-4, with 9 nucleotides matching TRBD1. This CDR3 has 14 amino acids. Trimming cost V 5 bases and J 3 bases; bases outside gene matches: 3. Germline V gene data show CDR1 as SGDLS and CDR2 as YYNGEE. The DNA of the CDR3 is TGTGCCAGCAGTCAGGGACAGGGCAAAAACATTCAGTACTTC. It encodes CASSQGQGKNIQYF.

This chain joins TRBV28 and TRBJ1-2; 11 bases line up with TRBD1. V was pared by 4 bases and J by 7 bases, with 5 bases of the junction left unmatched. CDR1 is MDHEN, CDR2 SYDVKM, per germline. This CDR3 is built from 14 residues. Here the CDR3 DNA reads TGTGCCAGCAGTTCAGGCGGACAGGGGGCTGGCTACACCTTC. This encodes CASSSGGQGAGYTF.